The present T cell receptor (beta chain) was sequenced within a study of shared clonotypes between healthy human individuals. The CDR3 covers 13 residues. V gave up 8 bases and J gave up 7 bases, with 17 bases separating them. Germline CDR1 MDHEN, CDR2 SYDVKM. This clone appeared a single time. Its target is not known. General study points: Generation probabilities of non-shared clonotypes were lower (relative to those shared by all four donors).

TCRdb's table, derived via immunoSEQ multiplex PCR, lists solely in-frame clones and lacks some. The sample shows about 2.3 million clones, around 90% of them seen only once. The TCR sequence derives from a man aged 18 to 30 in good health. Some clones in this sample may be carry-over from other donors' samples. Sequencing was done on a sample of naive CD4+ T cells from PBMCs. As for subset: CD45RA+ positively selected. The V and J genes are TRBV28 and TRBJ1-2; D is possibly TRBD1 (6 bases). The CDR3 region is CASPGQPFLGYTF. In DNA form, the CDR3 reads TGTGCCAGCCCTGGACAGCCCTTCCTTGGCTACACCTTC.